These 6 T cell receptor beta chains were all obtained from the same sample, sequenced in a study of T cell repertoires in cytomegalovirus infection (dated by TCRdb to between 2018 and 2021). The sequencer was an Illumina HiSeq 1500. Using fastp trimming at Q25 and MiXCR clonotype assembly, TCRdb reanalyzed the public sequencing data and kept in-frame beta chains. Here each entry gathers all rows of one CDR3 protein and keeps the most common genes and DNA. The sample table lists under 200,000 distinct CDR3 sequences, about a tenth of them with a count of one. The top ten constitute 4.6% of the sample. The sequencing sample was made of PBMCs. The receptors stem from a human donor in good health (CMV status not recorded). Some clones in this sample may be carry-over from other donors' samples.

The table lists this clonotype with many counts. The chain uses TRBV12-3 or TRBV12-4 and TRBJ2-6; 8 bases are a match to TRBD1. The length of the CDR3 is 18 residues. The V gene end was trimmed by 0 bases and the J gene end by 0 bases; junction bases not matched to a gene: 4. For the CDR3, the DNA is TGTGCCAGCAGTTTAGCCCGGACAGGGAGCTCTGGGGCCAACGTCCTGACTTTC. Residues: CASSLARTGSSGANVLTF.

This clonotype came up many times. This chain joins TRBV24-1 and TRBJ2-7; D is unresolved. V lost 2 bases and J lost 1, with 8 bases in between. Germline V gene data show CDR1 as KGHDR and CDR2 as SFDVKD. The CDR3 is 14 residues long. This CDR3 is CATSDSGRSYEQYF. For the CDR3, the DNA is TGTGCCACCAGTGATTCCGGACGGTCCTACGAGCAGTACTTC.

This clonotype was detected many times. This chain's CDR3 is CASSLNNNEQFF. The CDR3 nucleotides read TGTGCCAGCAGCTTAAATAACAATGAGCAGTTCTTC. V gene TRBV5-4 combines with J gene TRBJ2-1; D uncertain. The germline gives CDR1 SGHNT, CDR2 YYREEE (reference sequence). The CDR3 sequence is 12 residues long. V lost 2 bases and J lost 5, with 5 bases in between. The full variable domain, with the rest looked up from reference TRBV5-4 and TRBJ2-1, is ETGVTQSPTHLIKTRGQQVTLRCSSQSGHNTVSWYQQALGQGPQFIFQYYREEENGRGNFPPRFSGLQFPNYSSELNVNALELDDSALYLCASSLNNNEQFFGPGTRLTVL.

This clonotype was seen at least ten times. The V call is TRBV12-3 or TRBV12-4, the J call TRBJ1-5, with unresolved D. This CDR3 comprises 16 residues. Trimming removed 3 bases at V and 0 bases at J, with 12 bases between. The CDR3 reads CASSFGTRNSNQPQHF. DNA for the CDR3: TGTGCCAGCAGTTTCGGCACCCGAAATAGCAATCAGCCCCAGCATTTT.

V is TRBV20-1 and J is TRBJ2-5, with D uncertain. Trimming stripped 0 bases from V and 1 base from J, with 9 bases between. This CDR3 spans 14 amino acids. Germline CDR1 reads DFQATT; CDR2 reads SNEGSKA (reference sequence). The DNA of the CDR3 is TGCAGTGCTAGAGATCTTAGATCCCAAGAGACCCAGTACTTC. It yields the protein CSARDLRSQETQYF.

This clonotype was detected ten times or more. The chain joins TRBV28 to TRBJ1-4, with a tentative D call TRBD1 (6 bases). The germline V and J ends were trimmed by 2 bases and 6 bases, with 13 bases remaining between them. CDR3 length: 15 residues. From germline, CDR1 is MDHEN and CDR2 SYDVKM. CDR3: CASSLGDKGDEKLFF. CDR3 sequence (DNA): TGTGCCAGCAGTTTAGGAGACAAGGGGGATGAAAAACTGTTTTTT.